What follows are 30 T cell receptor beta chains derived from one specimen sequenced in a study of cytomegalovirus exposure and HLA in healthy donors. A multiplex PCR was run with 60 Vbeta primers and 13 Jbeta primers. Sequencing used immunoSEQ multiplex PCR; TCRdb keeps in-frame clones, though not all of them. The sample lists about 220,000 clones, 76% occurring once. The sequenced sample consisted of PBMCs. All receptors derive from a man aged 18-30 years in good health and CMV-seronegative.

CDR3 coding DNA: TGTGCCAGCAGTTTATGGACAGGGGATAGCACAGATACGCAGTATTTT. It yields the protein CASSLWTGDSTDTQYF. The chain is built from TRBV28 and TRBJ2-3, with TRBD1 identical over 8 bases. The junction had 2 bases not matched to a gene; V was cut back by 0 bases and J by 0 bases. CDR3 size: 16 residues. Germline assignment: CDR1 MDHEN and CDR2 SYDVKM.

The chain employs TRBV29-1 and TRBJ1-2, with unresolved D. V dropped 3 bases and J dropped 4 bases, with 9 bases sitting between them. In germline, CDR1 is SQVTM, CDR2 ANQGSEA. The CDR3 runs 12 residues. CDR3 in amino acids: CSVDSGGYGYTF. CDR3 DNA sequence: TGCAGCGTTGATAGTGGAGGCTATGGCTACACCTTC.

The chain has TRBV9 and TRBJ2-2, with D possibly being TRBD2 (7 bases). Trimming cost V 0 bases and J 5 bases, with 14 bases left between them. The CDR3 loop spans 16 amino acids. Germline assignment: CDR1 SGDLS and CDR2 YYNGEE. The chain's CDR3 is CASSVVRGAETGELFF. CDR3 in DNA: TGTGCCAGCAGCGTAGTCCGGGGGGCGGAGACCGGGGAGCTGTTTTTT.

This chain joins TRBV5-4 and TRBJ1-1; TRBD1 matches 8 bases. The CDR3 contains 15 residues. Germline-derived CDR1 and CDR2 are SGHNT and YYREEE (reference sequence). V shed 3 bases and J 5 bases; nucleotides not matched to a gene: 9. DNA for the CDR3: TGTGCCAGCAGCTCGACCGGACAGGGAAGGACTGAAGCTTTCTTT. Amino acids: CASSSTGQGRTEAFF. The variable domain in full, with the rest retrieved from reference TRBV5-4 and TRBJ1-1, is ETGVTQSPTHLIKTRGQQVTLRCSSQSGHNTVSWYQQALGQGPQFIFQYYREEENGRGNFPPRFSGLQFPNYSSELNVNALELDDSALYLCASSSTGQGRTEAFFGQGTRLTVV.

The V call is TRBV19, the J call TRBJ1-4; D not certain. CDR1 and CDR2 from the germline V gene are LNHDA and SQIVND (reference sequence). Trimming removed 5 bases at V and 14 bases at J, with 18 bases between. CDR3 length equals 13 residues. CDR3 sequence (DNA): TGTGCCAGTAGTTCCTCGAGGGCGGCAAGTCTGTTTTTT. This translates into CASSSSRAASLFF.

The chain joins TRBV13 to TRBJ2-5; 10 nucleotides agree with TRBD2. This CDR3 region has 15 residues. Trimming at V came to 4 bases and at J to 6 bases, leaving 8 bases not matched to a gene. Germline V CDR1 and CDR2: PRHDT, FYEKMQ (reference sequence). CDR3 DNA: TGTGCCAGCAGCTGGACTAGCGGCGGCGGACAGACCCAGTACTTC. Encoded protein: CASSWTSGGGQTQYF.

This clone appeared once. The CDR3 sequence: CASSKETGSYNEQFF. The CDR3 bases are TGTGCCAGCAGCAAAGAGACAGGCTCCTACAATGAGCAGTTCTTC. The gene calls are TRBV21-1 and TRBJ2-1; no check of the table's D call, TRBD1, against the DNA was made. TRBV21-1 is classified as a pseudogene. The CDR3 totals 15 residues.

This chain connects TRBV2 to TRBJ1-1, with 8 nucleotides matching TRBD1. The junction had 3 bases not matched to a gene; V was cut back by 4 bases and J by 2 bases. Germline CDR1 is SNHLY and CDR2 is FYNNEI. The CDR3 is made up of 14 amino acids. This CDR3 reads CASSGQGANTEAFF. For the CDR3, the DNA is TGTGCCAGCAGTGGCCAGGGGGCTAACACTGAAGCTTTCTTT.

V and J are TRBV27 and TRBJ2-1, with D unclear. V lost 4 bases to trimming and J lost 5 bases, with 6 bases between them. Germline loops: CDR1 MNHEY, CDR2 SMNVEV (reference sequence). There are 12 residues in the CDR3. The CDR3 DNA is TGTGCCAGCAGTTCTAGGAACAATGAGCAGTTCTTC. It is translated as CASSSRNNEQFF.

This chain uses TRBV5-1 with TRBJ1-1; D may be TRBD1 (6 bases). This CDR3 comprises 16 residues. The ends were cut back, 0 bases at V and 0 bases at J, with 12 bases in the middle. CDR1 and CDR2 from the germline V gene are SGHRS and YFSETQ. The DNA for the CDR3 is TGCGCCAGCAGCTTGGAGCAGGGGACCATGAACACTGAAGCTTTCTTT. This encodes CASSLEQGTMNTEAFF.

The gene calls are TRBV5-1 and TRBJ1-2; 11 nucleotides match TRBD1. The CDR3 is 14 amino acids. The V gene's germline CDR1 is SGHRS and CDR2 YFSETQ. V trimming: 7 bases; J trimming: 6 bases; junction bases outside the gene matches: 8. The CDR3 DNA follows: TGCGCCAGCCACCGAACGGGACAGGGGGATGGCTACACCTTC. It is translated as CASHRTGQGDGYTF.

J is TRBJ2-7 and V is TRBV28, with 8 bases aligning to TRBD2. The V segment lost 4 bases and the J segment 2 bases; nucleotides outside the gene matches: 4. Germline CDR1 reads MDHEN; CDR2 reads SYDVKM. This CDR3 comprises 14 residues. In DNA, the CDR3 is TGTGCCAGCAGTTCGGGAGGGCTTACCTACGAGCAGTACTTC. Translating it yields CASSSGGLTYEQYF.

The chain links TRBV6-6 to TRBJ2-1; 9 bases fit TRBD2. Per germline, CDR1 MNHNY and CDR2 SVGAGI (reference sequence). CDR3 length: 16 residues. Trimming at V came to 0 bases and at J to 2 bases, leaving 2 bases not matched to a gene. The chain's CDR3 is CASSYSASGTYNEQFF. The CDR3 DNA is TGTGCCAGCAGTTACTCAGCTAGCGGGACCTACAATGAGCAGTTCTTC.

A single count supports this clone. The chain is built from TRBV7-8 and TRBJ1-2, with D perhaps TRBD1 (6 bases). V lost 5 bases to trimming and J lost 8 bases, with 15 bases between them. Germline V gene lookup returns CDR1 SGHVS and CDR2 FQNEAQ. The CDR3 sequence is 13 residues long. CDR3 bases: TGTGCCAGCAGCACGGACGGGGGGCAGGGCTACACCTTC. Protein sequence: CASSTDGGQGYTF.

The chain is built from TRBV9 and TRBJ1-3, with D maybe TRBD1 (6 bases). The CDR3 has 16 residues. CDR1 and CDR2 from the germline V gene are SGDLS and YYNGEE. With 4 bases removed from V and 0 bases from J, the gap between germline ends came to 14 bases. Here the CDR3 DNA reads TGTGCCAGCAGCTACCGGACAGCGAGCTCTGGAAACACCATATATTTT. It encodes CASSYRTASSGNTIYF.

This rearrangement joins TRBV29-1 to TRBJ2-1; TRBD1 agrees at 9 bases. CDR1 and CDR2 from the germline V gene are SQVTM and ANQGSEA. Trimming removed 2 bases from V and 13 bases from J; junction bases left unmatched: 6. The CDR3 sequence is 12 residues long. CDR3 region: CSVEITGGPQFF. CDR3 nucleotides: TGCAGCGTTGAAATAACAGGGGGCCCCCAGTTCTTC.

The chain recombines TRBV5-4 with TRBJ2-3; 8 bases map to TRBD2. The CDR3 loop spans 15 amino acids. CDR1 and CDR2 (germline): SGHNT, YYREEE (reference sequence). With 3 bases clipped from V and 2 bases from J, the junction kept 5 bases outside the gene matches. The CDR3 DNA is TGTGCCAGCAGCTGGAGACTAGCGCCCACAGATACGCAGTATTTT. Its translation: CASSWRLAPTDTQYF. Combining the CDR3 with reference TRBV5-4 and TRBJ2-3 gives the whole variable domain ETGVTQSPTHLIKTRGQQVTLRCSSQSGHNTVSWYQQALGQGPQFIFQYYREEENGRGNFPPRFSGLQFPNYSSELNVNALELDDSALYLCASSWRLAPTDTQYFGPGTRLTVL.

This chain links TRBV30 with TRBJ1-2, with TRBD1 matching 9 bases. V was clipped by 7 bases and J by 1 base; unmatched bases: 1. The CDR3 extends over 12 amino acids. From germline, CDR1 is GTSNPN and CDR2 SVGIG (reference sequence). CDR3 bases: TGTGCCTCGGGACAGGGTAACTATGGCTACACCTTC. The encoded protein is CASGQGNYGYTF.

This clone turned up a few times. The chain recombines TRBV9 with TRBJ2-1; the match to TRBD2 covers 7 bases. The V gene's germline CDR1 is SGDLS and CDR2 YYNGEE. After removal of 10 bases from V and 2 bases from J, the junction contained 15 bases not matched to a gene. The CDR3 totals 16 residues. The CDR3 reads CAAAGRAGATYNEQFF. The CDR3 DNA reads TGTGCCGCCGCGGGTAGGGCGGGAGCCACCTACAATGAGCAGTTCTTC.

J is TRBJ2-1 and V is TRBV19; 11 bases map to TRBD2. Germline V gene data show CDR1 as LNHDA and CDR2 as SQIVND (reference sequence). After removal of 5 bases from V and 12 bases from J, the junction contained 18 bases not matched to a gene. This CDR3 region has 17 residues. CDR3 residues: CASSPRSLTSGIIGQFF. CDR3 nucleotides: TGTGCCAGTAGTCCCCGATCGTTGACTAGCGGGATTATCGGGCAGTTCTTC.

The chain joins TRBV5-1 to TRBJ2-5, with D possibly being TRBD1 (6 bases). The better agreement between TRBJ2-7 and the DNA end casts doubt on the J call. From germline, CDR1 is SGHRS and CDR2 YFSETQ. The CDR3 is 12 residues long. CDR3 sequence: CASWGQSYEQYF. The DNA for the CDR3 is TGCGCCAGCTGGGGGCAGTCCTACGAGCAGTACTTC.

This clone was seen more than once but under ten times. The CDR3 sequence is CASTDVRSGNTIYF. In DNA, the CDR3 is TGTGCTAGTACAGACGTTCGCTCTGGAAACACCATATATTTT. This sequence joins TRBV12-5 and TRBJ1-3, with unresolved D. CDR3 length: 14 amino acids. V was pared by 8 bases and J by 0 bases, with 11 bases between. CDR1 is LGHNT, CDR2 FRNRAP, per germline.

The chain carries TRBV2 and TRBJ2-1; TRBD1 matches at 9 bases. From germline, CDR1 is SNHLY and CDR2 FYNNEI. After removal of 7 bases from V and 7 bases from J, the junction contained 11 bases not matched to a gene. The CDR3 is 15 amino acids. CDR3 DNA sequence: TGTGCCAGCAACCTGGCCGGACAGGGGAGGAATGAGCAGTTCTTC. Translation gives CASNLAGQGRNEQFF.

The chain is built from TRBV7-8 and TRBJ1-1; possibly TRBD1 for D (5 bases). The CDR3 totals 16 residues. Germline CDR1 and CDR2: SGHVS and FQNEAQ. V lost 5 bases and J 0 bases, leaving 16 bases between the germline ends. This CDR3 reads CASSLGGITMNTEAFF. For the CDR3, the DNA is TGTGCCAGCAGCCTGGGGGGGATTACAATGAACACTGAAGCTTTCTTT. Full variable domain (missing parts from reference TRBV7-8 and TRBJ1-1): GAGVSQSPRYKVAKRGQDVALRCDPISGHVSLFWYQQALGQGPEFLTYFQNEAQLDKSGLPSDRFFAERPEGSVSTLKIQRTQQEDSAVYLCASSLGGITMNTEAFFGQGTRLTVV.

This sequence joins TRBV30 and TRBJ2-1, with TRBD1 matching 9 bases. V lost 3 bases, J lost 7 bases, and 10 bases stayed unmatched. This CDR3 spans 15 amino acids. Germline V CDR1 and CDR2: GTSNPN, SVGIG (reference sequence). Here the CDR3 reads CAWRRRDRVRNEQFF. CDR3 DNA: TGTGCCTGGAGGAGACGGGACAGGGTAAGGAATGAGCAGTTCTTC.

V and J are TRBV6-1 and TRBJ1-5; TRBD1 agrees at 8 bases. The germline V gene encodes CDR1 MNHNS and CDR2 SASEGT. V lost 3 bases and J lost 7; bases outside the gene matches: 5. This CDR3 is 14 amino acids long. The CDR3 region is CASSDRQGRQPQHF. As DNA, the CDR3 is TGTGCCAGCAGTGATCGACAGGGGAGGCAGCCCCAGCATTTT.

The gene calls are TRBV2 and TRBJ2-3; D gene ambiguous. Germline V gene lookup returns CDR1 SNHLY and CDR2 FYNNEI. V lost 3 bases and J 6 bases, leaving 16 bases between the germline ends. There are 15 residues in the CDR3. The CDR3 DNA is TGTGCCAGCAGTGATGGTAGCAGTCCGGTTGATACGCAGTATTTT. Translation: CASSDGSSPVDTQYF.

This chain links TRBV14 with TRBJ1-1, with D hard to call. The germline V and J ends were trimmed by 3 bases and 2 bases, with 7 bases remaining between them. Germline CDR1 and CDR2: SGHDN and FVKESK. This CDR3 has 13 residues. The CDR3 region is CASSQSSNTEAFF. Here the CDR3 DNA reads TGTGCCAGCAGCCAGTCTTCTAACACTGAAGCTTTCTTT.

V and J are TRBV5-6 and TRBJ2-7; weak D call: TRBD1 (6 bases). V was trimmed by 4 bases and J by 2 bases, leaving 16 bases between them. Germline-derived CDR1 and CDR2 are SGHDT and YYEEEE. This CDR3 region has 15 residues. DNA of the CDR3: TGTGCCAGCAGCGATACAACAGGGAATACCTACGAGCAGTACTTC. Its translation is CASSDTTGNTYEQYF.

The chain links TRBV6-1 to TRBJ2-7, with TRBD2 identical over 9 bases. Germline trimming cut 5 bases from V and 3 bases from J; bases unmatched to any gene: 5. CDR1 MNHNS and CDR2 SASEGT come from the germline V gene. This CDR3 spans 14 amino acids. The DNA of the CDR3 is TGTGCCAGCAGTTCGACTAGCGGCCGCTACGAGCAGTACTTC. Translated, it gives CASSSTSGRYEQYF.